The T cell receptor beta chain under discussion was sequenced for a study of metastatic and nonmetastatic thyroid tumors. Study observations and caveats: Reports indicated that malignant thyroid tumors showed significantly higher TCR beta diversity than benign nodules did, in blood and tumor.

MiXCR reprocessed the PCR reads for TCRdb. The data show approximately 35,000 clones, about 15% seen once. Each patient came to thyroid surgery without any prior treatment (of any kind). This CDR3 contains 17 residues. The V gene's germline CDR1 is SGHAT and CDR2 FQNNGV. The V end was cut by 5 bases, the J end by 4 bases, with 21 bases between. For this clone: Its cognate antigen is unknown.

The chain combines TRBV11-2 with TRBJ1-5, with D tentatively TRBD1 (6 bases). This clonotype was obtained from a male donor with papillary thyroid cancer or a benign thyroid nodule (not recorded which). Some clones in this sample may be carry-over from other donors' samples. Sequenced material: blood. The CDR3 DNA follows: TGTGCCAGCAGCCCAAAGGGGGGCCCCAGCGTGAATCAGCCCCAGCATTTT. Translated, it gives CASSPKGGPSVNQPQHF.